One sample yielded the 18 T cell receptor beta chains listed below, sequenced in a study of T cell changes during pregnancy in multiple sclerosis. Sequencing was performed with immunoSEQ multiplex PCR; in TCRdb, only in-frame clones are kept and a portion is missing. The data contain over 12,000 clones, about 86% of them singletons. The sequenced sample was CD8+ T cells from peripheral blood mononuclear cells, obtained in the first trimester of pregnancy. Receptor source: a female donor with multiple sclerosis, enrolled in a pregnancy study.

This chain connects TRBV5-5 to TRBJ2-1; 7 nucleotides align to TRBD2. V shed 3 bases and J 9 bases; nucleotides not matched to a gene: 3. Per germline, CDR1 SGHKS and CDR2 YYEKEE (reference sequence). The CDR3 spans 12 residues. The CDR3 sequence is CASSSTSVEQFF. CDR3 sequence (DNA): TGTGCCAGCAGCTCAACTAGCGTTGAGCAGTTCTTC.

This chain uses TRBV27 with TRBJ2-7, with 7 bases matching TRBD1. V shed 5 bases and J 3 bases; nucleotides not matched to a gene: 7. Germline V CDR1 and CDR2: MNHEY, SMNVEV (reference sequence). The CDR3 totals 14 residues. Here the CDR3 DNA reads TGTGCCAGCAGTCTTCGACAGGGCGGCTACGAGCAGTACTTC. Translating gives CASSLRQGGYEQYF.

This chain connects TRBV9 to TRBJ1-2; D unresolved. Trimming removed 3 bases from V and 0 bases from J, with 9 bases in between. Germline V gene sequence: CDR1 SGDLS, CDR2 YYNGEE. The CDR3 covers 14 residues. Here the CDR3 DNA reads TGTGCCAGCAGCGCCTCCGGGACTAACTATGGCTACACCTTC. This sequence encodes CASSASGTNYGYTF.

This chain links TRBV6-4 with TRBJ2-3; D is perhaps TRBD2 (6 bases). This CDR3 is built from 14 residues. Germline CDR1 is MRHNA and CDR2 is SNTAGT. The V end lost 0 bases, the J end lost 4 bases, and 8 bases lay between the germline ends. The DNA of the CDR3 is TGTGCCAGCAGTGACTCAGGGGAGGCAGATACGCAGTATTTT. Encoded protein: CASSDSGEADTQYF.

The rearrangement links TRBV6-1 to TRBJ1-2, with D uncertain. Trimming pared 6 bases from V and 5 bases from J, leaving 10 bases between. The CDR3 contains 12 residues. The germline gives CDR1 MNHNS, CDR2 SASEGT. CDR3 in DNA: TGTGCCAGCAGCCGAAGCCGGTATGGCTACACCTTC. Translation gives CASSRSRYGYTF.

The V and J genes are TRBV6-1 and TRBJ2-2, with 8 positions matching TRBD2. Germline CDR1 is MNHNS and CDR2 is SASEGT. The CDR3 runs to 15 residues. After removal of 1 base from V and 6 bases from J, the junction contained 4 bases not matched to a gene. The CDR3 nucleotides are TGTGCCAGCAGTGAAGAGGGTAGCGGGGCCGGGGAGCTGTTTTTT. Translated, it gives CASSEEGSGAGELFF.

This chain connects TRBV2 to TRBJ2-7; D unresolved. The CDR3 spans 14 residues. In germline, CDR1 is SNHLY, CDR2 FYNNEI. Trimming took 5 bases from V and 3 from J, leaving 14 bases between them. Written as DNA, the CDR3 is TGTGCCAGCAGTTGGATAGGTACAGACTACGAGCAGTACTTC. Translated, it gives CASSWIGTDYEQYF.

CDR3: CASSISGTKGQETQYF. In DNA, the CDR3 is TGTGCCAGTAGTATCTCCGGGACAAAAGGCCAAGAGACCCAGTACTTC. V gene TRBV19 combines with J gene TRBJ2-5; tentative D call: TRBD1 (6 bases). Trimming took 3 bases from V and 1 from J, leaving 15 bases between them. The CDR3 has 16 residues. CDR1 is LNHDA and CDR2 is SQIVND in the germline V gene (reference sequence). Filled out from reference TRBV19 and TRBJ2-5, the complete variable domain reads DGGITQSPKYLFRKEGQNVTLSCEQNLNHDAMYWYRQDPGQGLRLIYYSQIVNDFQKGDIAEGYSVSREKKESFPLTVTSAQKNPTAFYLCASSISGTKGQETQYFGPGTRLLVL.

This clone was recorded only once. The chain employs TRBV19 and TRBJ1-2, with a weak D call TRBD1 (6 bases). CDR1 is LNHDA, CDR2 SQIVND, per germline (reference sequence). CDR3 length: 13 amino acids. The V end was cut by 2 bases, the J end by 8 bases, with 12 bases between. CDR3 in amino acids: CASSIQGKDGYTF. The CDR3 coding sequence is TGTGCCAGTAGTATACAGGGGAAGGACGGCTACACCTTC.

This clone was picked up a small number of times. The chain couples TRBV5-4 to TRBJ2-7, with 12 bases fitting TRBD1. The V gene's germline CDR1 is SGHNT and CDR2 YYREEE (reference sequence). Unmatched junction bases numbered 8, after V lost 5 bases and J lost 5 bases. The CDR3 contains 15 residues. The CDR3 sequence: CASSGGQGARDEQYF. Here the CDR3 DNA reads TGTGCCAGCAGTGGGGGACAGGGGGCTCGGGACGAGCAGTACTTC.

The chain joins TRBV30 to TRBJ2-2; no definite D call. Between the trimmed V and J ends, which lost 2 bases and 6 bases, there was a span of 4 bases. Germline values: CDR1 GTSNPN, CDR2 SVGIG (reference sequence). There are 11 residues in the CDR3. The CDR3 sequence is CAWSPSGELFF. DNA of the CDR3: TGTGCCTGGAGTCCATCCGGGGAGCTGTTTTTT.

Of note for this clone: The junction departs from germline at one end; a sequencing error may be responsible. The genes are TRBV30 and TRBJ2-7; 10 bases match TRBD1. Germline lookup yields CDR1 GTSNPN and CDR2 SVGIG (reference sequence). The CDR3 contains 14 residues. The CDR3 coding sequence is TGTGCCTGGAGTGAGGACAGGGGGGCACGGGGTTTGGGCTTC. It codes for CAWSEDRGARGLGF.

This chain joins TRBV30 and TRBJ1-4, with D uncertain. Germline assignment: CDR1 GTSNPN and CDR2 SVGIG (reference sequence). Trimming removed 0 bases at V and 8 bases at J, with 16 bases between. This CDR3 spans 15 amino acids. CDR3 in amino acids: CAWSVWVDGGEKLFF. The CDR3 DNA sequence: TGTGCCTGGAGTGTATGGGTGGACGGCGGGGAAAAACTGTTTTTT.

With respect to this clone: The sample contains more than one DNA sequence encoding this CDR3. The chain uses TRBV27 and TRBJ2-1; no definite D call. CDR1 and CDR2 from the germline V gene are MNHEY and SMNVEV (reference sequence). This CDR3 has 15 amino acids. V lost 0 bases, J lost 0 bases, and 6 bases lay in between. The DNA of the CDR3 is TGTGCCAGCAGTTTATCGCCCAGCTCCTACAATGAGCAGTTCTTC. Translating it yields CASSLSPSSYNEQFF.

The rearrangement uses TRBV7-2 and TRBJ2-3, with 7 nucleotides matching TRBD1. The CDR3 has 16 residues. Germline assignment: CDR1 SGHTA and CDR2 FQGNSA. V lost 1 base and J lost 0; bases outside the gene matches: 4. CDR3 region: CASSLGTGFSTDTQYF. The DNA for the CDR3 is TGTGCCAGCAGCTTAGGGACAGGATTTAGCACAGATACGCAGTATTTT.

The chain has TRBV7-9 and TRBJ2-2; TRBD1 agrees at 9 bases. Germline trimming cut 4 bases from V and 5 bases from J; bases unmatched to any gene: 11. The germline V gene encodes CDR1 SEHNR and CDR2 FQNEAQ (reference sequence). The CDR3 runs 17 residues. CDR3 DNA: TGTGCCAGCAGCTCAAACCAGGACAGGGGTGGGACCGGGGAGCTGTTTTTT. Its translation: CASSSNQDRGGTGELFF. Using reference TRBV7-9 and TRBJ2-2 for the parts outside the CDR3, the full variable domain is DTGVSQNPRHKITKRGQNVTFRCDPISEHNRLYWYRQTLGQGPEFLTYFQNEAQLEKSRLLSDRFSAERPKGSFSTLEIQRTEQGDSAMYLCASSSNQDRGGTGELFFGEGSRLTVL.

The genes are TRBV27 and TRBJ2-5; 9 nucleotides match TRBD1. Looked up from germline, CDR1 is MNHEY and CDR2 is SMNVEV (reference sequence). The CDR3 is 16 amino acids. J lost 4 bases, V lost 5 bases, and 11 bases had no gene match. The CDR3 nucleotides read TGTGCCAGCAGTACAATACAGGGGGCTCGGAGAGAGACCCAGTACTTC. Its translation is CASSTIQGARRETQYF.

The chain combines TRBV2 with TRBJ2-1; D might be TRBD2 (6 bases). Germline lookup yields CDR1 SNHLY and CDR2 FYNNEI. The CDR3 has 15 amino acids. The V end lost 2 bases, the J end lost 3 bases, and 11 bases lay between the germline ends. The CDR3 here is CASSELGRDYNEQFF. The CDR3 DNA reads TGTGCCAGCAGTGAATTGGGGCGGGACTACAATGAGCAGTTCTTC.